A single sample is the source of the 15 T cell receptor beta chains below, sequenced in a study of T cell responses to AZD1222 COVID-19 vaccine. The data were produced by immunoSEQ multiplex PCR, yet TCRdb's version contains in-frame clones alone and is incomplete. This table holds more than 95,000 clones, roughly 91% found once. The sample consisted of peripheral blood, taken on day 0 of AZD1222 vaccination. The source is an adult in good health.

The rearrangement joins TRBV4-1 to TRBJ1-1; D uncertain. CDR3 length: 16 residues. The germline V and J ends were trimmed by 1 base and 1 base, with 13 bases remaining between them. Germline CDR1 reads MGHRA; CDR2 reads YSYEKL. The CDR3: CASSQGVPPGNTEAFF. CDR3 nucleotide sequence: TGCGCCAGCAGCCAAGGGGTTCCCCCTGGGAACACTGAAGCTTTCTTT.

The chain couples TRBV6-5 to TRBJ2-7; 7 bases are shared with TRBD2. The germline V gene has CDR1 MNHEY and CDR2 SVGAGI. The junction had 8 bases not matched to a gene; V was cut back by 4 bases and J by 5 bases. CDR3 size: 14 residues. The CDR3 DNA follows: TGTGCCAGCAGTTCCCGAGGGAGGGCTGACGAGCAGTACTTC. Encoded protein: CASSSRGRADEQYF.

The DNA of the CDR3 is TGTGCCAGCAGTAAAGAGGCGATTGGCGCAAAACTGTTTTTT. Protein: CASSKEAIGAKLFF. The rearrangement joins TRBV27 to TRBJ1-4; D call uncertain. There are 14 residues in the CDR3. Germline CDR1 is MNHEY and CDR2 is SMNVEV (reference sequence). The ends were cut back, 5 bases at V and 10 bases at J, with 17 bases in the middle. Combining the CDR3 with reference TRBV27 and TRBJ1-4 gives the whole variable domain EAQVTQNPRYLITVTGKKLTVTCSQNMNHEYMSWYRQDPGLGLRQIYYSMNVEVTDKGDVPEGYKVSRKEKRNFPLILESPSPNQTSLYFCASSKEAIGAKLFFGSGTQLSVL.

V gene TRBV30 combines with J gene TRBJ1-3; possibly TRBD1 for D (5 bases). V lost 4 bases to trimming and J lost 1 base, with 14 bases between them. The CDR3 loop spans 15 amino acids. The germline V gene encodes CDR1 GTSNPN and CDR2 SVGIG (reference sequence). The CDR3 DNA follows: TGTGCCTGGACCACAGGCTTTGGGTCTGGAAACACCATATATTTT. It is translated as CAWTTGFGSGNTIYF.

The chain combines TRBV29-1 with TRBJ2-1; no clear D. The V gene lost 3 bases and the J gene lost 0 bases, with 6 bases spanning the gap. The length of the CDR3 is 13 residues. Germline CDR1 is SQVTM and CDR2 is ANQGSEA. This chain's CDR3 is CSVDLSSYNEQFF. The CDR3 bases are TGCAGCGTTGATCTCAGCTCCTACAATGAGCAGTTCTTC.

V usage is TRBV9 and J usage is TRBJ2-3; 11 bases line up with TRBD1. V lost 2 bases to trimming and J lost 5 bases; unmatched junction nucleotides: 1. Germline V CDR1 and CDR2: SGDLS, YYNGEE. The CDR3 spans 14 residues. As DNA, the CDR3 is TGTGCCAGCAGCGTGGACAGGGGGCGAGATACGCAGTATTTT. Amino acid sequence: CASSVDRGRDTQYF.

The chain combines TRBV7-8 with TRBJ2-7, with 7 bases aligning to TRBD2. CDR1 SGHVS and CDR2 FQNEAQ come from the germline V gene. This CDR3 has 17 amino acids. V shed 3 bases and J 0 bases; nucleotides not matched to a gene: 11. The CDR3 sequence is CASSFSSGGIYSYEQYF. The CDR3 nucleotides are TGTGCCAGCAGCTTTAGTTCCGGGGGGATTTACTCCTACGAGCAGTACTTC.

The chain recombines TRBV5-6 with TRBJ1-2; 7 bases fit TRBD1. CDR3 length: 17 residues. The V and J ends lost 1 base and 0 bases, in that order; junction bases with no gene match: 9. Looked up from germline, CDR1 is SGHDT and CDR2 is YYEEEE. CDR3 nucleotides: TGTGCCAGCAGCTTGATAGGGGGCATGCTAGCTAACTATGGCTACACCTTC. It translates to CASSLIGGMLANYGYTF.

This rearrangement joins TRBV5-4 to TRBJ1-2; D gene uncertain. This CDR3 has 13 residues. Between the trimmed V and J ends, which lost 0 bases and 6 bases, there was a span of 9 bases. Germline V gives CDR1 SGHNT, CDR2 YYREEE (reference sequence). The CDR3 DNA follows: TGTGCCAGCAGCTTGGTTGCAGAGCATGGCTACACCTTC. Translation gives CASSLVAEHGYTF.

This clone was detected only once. The genes are TRBV6-1 and TRBJ1-1, with 8 nucleotides matching TRBD1. V lost 4 bases, J lost 1 base, and 8 bases stayed unmatched. The length of the CDR3 is 16 residues. Germline CDR1 and CDR2: MNHNS and SASEGT. The CDR3 sequence is CASSVARTGRNTEAFF. The CDR3 nucleotides are TGTGCCAGCAGTGTGGCGAGGACAGGGAGGAACACTGAAGCTTTCTTT.

The chain links TRBV4-3 to TRBJ2-5, with D possibly matching TRBD1 (5 bases). The germline V gene has CDR1 LGHNA and CDR2 YSLEER. Between the trimmed V and J ends, which lost 0 bases and 1 base, there was a span of 12 bases. This CDR3 has 16 amino acids. CDR3 nucleotides: TGCGCCAGCAGCCAAGATTCAGGGCCCTTCCAAGAGACCCAGTACTTC. Its protein product is CASSQDSGPFQETQYF.

V usage is TRBV7-9 and J usage is TRBJ2-5; perhaps TRBD2 as D (6 bases). Germline V gives CDR1 SEHNR, CDR2 FQNEAQ (reference sequence). V was clipped by 1 base and J by 2 bases, with 11 bases between them. This CDR3 has 15 amino acids. The CDR3: CASSLGPSVQETQYF. Here the CDR3 DNA reads TGTGCCAGCAGCTTAGGGCCTAGCGTACAAGAGACCCAGTACTTC.

The count of this clone is one. The chain combines TRBV9 with TRBJ1-2; 7 bases fit TRBD1. The CDR3 is 14 amino acids. J lost 8 bases, V lost 4 bases, and 11 bases had no gene match. Germline V CDR1 and CDR2: SGDLS, YYNGEE. CDR3 in amino acids: CASSSRQGSLGYTF. The CDR3 DNA is TGTGCCAGCAGCAGCCGACAGGGAAGTTTGGGCTACACCTTC.

This clone was seen a single time. The J gene is TRBJ1-5, the V gene TRBV4-1, with D possibly TRBD1 on 5 matching bases. This CDR3 region has 14 residues. Deletions cut 3 bases from V and 3 bases from J, with 9 bases between. Per the germline V gene, CDR1 is MGHRA and CDR2 is YSYEKL. CDR3 DNA: TGCGCCAGCAGCCATGGGGGGAACAATCAGCCCCAGCATTTT. It encodes CASSHGGNNQPQHF.

The chain recombines TRBV6-4 with TRBJ2-1; D is undetermined. The CDR3 runs 13 residues. V lost 2 bases and J lost 4, with 6 bases in between. Germline V gives CDR1 MRHNA, CDR2 SNTAGT. CDR3 coding DNA: TGTGCCAGCAGTGACGGTCGATACAATGAGCAGTTCTTC. This gives the protein CASSDGRYNEQFF.